The clone carrying this TCR beta chain has a single count. Original data processing: Estimates of nucleated cell counts were drawn from the amplification of reference gene primers. The repertoire was sequenced with immunoSEQ multiplex PCR; TCRdb's copy has only in-frame clones and lacks some. V and J calls and clone size are given by that table; D and trimming were obtained from the DNA. Here the sample spans around 370,000 clones, roughly 91% being singletons. The data stem from a study of blood T cell repertoires in COVID-19. Cohort 3 recovered donors had two negative PCRs, clearance, or symptom resolution. Germline CDR1 is KGHSH and CDR2 is LQKENI. The CDR3 is 14 amino acids. The V gene lost 2 bases and the J gene lost 4 bases, with 11 bases spanning the gap.

The V gene is TRBV18, the J gene TRBJ1-1; maybe TRBD1 (6 bases). This receptor was obtained from a woman aged 18-35 years who had recovered from COVID-19. Material for sequencing was PBMCs or T cells enriched from blood (not recorded which). CDR3 residues: CASSPKGGSTEAFF. The CDR3 bases are TGTGCCAGCTCACCAAAGGGGGGGAGCACTGAAGCTTTCTTT.